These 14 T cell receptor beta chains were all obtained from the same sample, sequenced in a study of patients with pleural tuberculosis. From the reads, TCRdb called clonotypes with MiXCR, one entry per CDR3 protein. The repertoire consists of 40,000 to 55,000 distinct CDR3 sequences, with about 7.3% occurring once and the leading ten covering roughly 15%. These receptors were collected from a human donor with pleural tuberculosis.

The CDR3 spells CSVEEGTGTYEQYF. CDR3 DNA sequence: TGCAGCGTTGAAGAAGGGACAGGGACCTACGAGCAGTACTTC. The chain is built from TRBV29-1 and TRBJ2-7, with 9 positions matching TRBD1. V lost 0 bases, J lost 2 bases, and 2 bases stayed unmatched. This CDR3 has 14 amino acids. Germline lookup yields CDR1 SQVTM and CDR2 ANQGSEA.

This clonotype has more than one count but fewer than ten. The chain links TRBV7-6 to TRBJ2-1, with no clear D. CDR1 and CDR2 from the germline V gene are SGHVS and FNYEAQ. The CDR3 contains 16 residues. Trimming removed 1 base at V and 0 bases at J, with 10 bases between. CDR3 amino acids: CASSLVPGSSYNEQFF. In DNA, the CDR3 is TGTGCCAGCAGCTTAGTACCCGGTAGCTCCTACAATGAGCAGTTCTTC. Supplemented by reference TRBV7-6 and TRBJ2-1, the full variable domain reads GAGVSQSPRYKVTKRGQDVALRCDPISGHVSLYWYRQALGQGPEFLTYFNYEAQQDKSGLPNDRFSAERPEGSISTLTIQRTEQRDSAMYRCASSLVPGSSYNEQFFGPGTRLTVL.

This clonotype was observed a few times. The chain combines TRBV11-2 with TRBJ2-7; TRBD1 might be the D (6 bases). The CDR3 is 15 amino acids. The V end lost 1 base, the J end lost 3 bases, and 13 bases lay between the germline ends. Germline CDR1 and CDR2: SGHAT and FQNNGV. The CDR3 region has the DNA TGTGCCAGCAGCTTAGGGTCCGGACAGCACTACGAGCAGTACTTC. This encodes CASSLGSGQHYEQYF.

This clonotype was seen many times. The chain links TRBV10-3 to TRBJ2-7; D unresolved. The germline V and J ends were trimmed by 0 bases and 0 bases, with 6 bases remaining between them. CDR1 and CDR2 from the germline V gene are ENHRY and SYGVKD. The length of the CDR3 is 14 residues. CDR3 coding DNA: TGTGCCATCAGTGAGTCGGGCACCTCCTACGAGCAGTACGTC. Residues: CAISESGTSYEQYV.

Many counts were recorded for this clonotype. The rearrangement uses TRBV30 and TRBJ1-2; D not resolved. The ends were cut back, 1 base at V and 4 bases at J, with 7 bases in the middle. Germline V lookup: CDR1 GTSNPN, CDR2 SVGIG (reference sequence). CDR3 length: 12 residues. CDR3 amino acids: CAWSELSYGYTF. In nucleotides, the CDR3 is TGTGCCTGGAGTGAACTGAGCTATGGCTACACCTTC.

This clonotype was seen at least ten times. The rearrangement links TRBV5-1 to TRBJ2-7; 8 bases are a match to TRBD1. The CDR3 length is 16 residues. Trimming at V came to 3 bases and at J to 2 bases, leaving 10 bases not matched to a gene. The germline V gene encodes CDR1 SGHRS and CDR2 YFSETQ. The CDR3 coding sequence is TGCGCCAGCAGCTCGCCGGACAGGGCAACTACCTACGAGCAGTACTTC. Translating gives CASSSPDRATTYEQYF.

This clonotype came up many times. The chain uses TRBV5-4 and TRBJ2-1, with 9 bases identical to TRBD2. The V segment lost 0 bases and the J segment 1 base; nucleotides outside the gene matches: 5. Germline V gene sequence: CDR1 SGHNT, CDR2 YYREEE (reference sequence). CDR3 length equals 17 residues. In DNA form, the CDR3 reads TGTGCCAGCAGCTTGGCACTAGCGGGCTTATCCTACAATGAGCAGTTCTTC. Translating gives CASSLALAGLSYNEQFF. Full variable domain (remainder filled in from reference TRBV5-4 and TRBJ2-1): ETGVTQSPTHLIKTRGQQVTLRCSSQSGHNTVSWYQQALGQGPQFIFQYYREEENGRGNFPPRFSGLQFPNYSSELNVNALELDDSALYLCASSLALAGLSYNEQFFGPGTRLTVL.

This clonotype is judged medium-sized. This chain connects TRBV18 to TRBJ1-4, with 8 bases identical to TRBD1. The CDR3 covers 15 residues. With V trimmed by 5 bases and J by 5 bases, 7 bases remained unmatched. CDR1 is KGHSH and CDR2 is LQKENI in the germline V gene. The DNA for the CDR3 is TGTGCCAGCTCATACGGACAGGGCGGCAATGAAAAACTGTTTTTT. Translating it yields CASSYGQGGNEKLFF.

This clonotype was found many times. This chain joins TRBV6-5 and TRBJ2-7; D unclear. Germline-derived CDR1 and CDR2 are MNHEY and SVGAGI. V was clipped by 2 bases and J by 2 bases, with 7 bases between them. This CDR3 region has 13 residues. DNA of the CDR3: TGTGCCAGCAGTTACGAATTTACCTACGAGCAGTACTTC. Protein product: CASSYEFTYEQYF.

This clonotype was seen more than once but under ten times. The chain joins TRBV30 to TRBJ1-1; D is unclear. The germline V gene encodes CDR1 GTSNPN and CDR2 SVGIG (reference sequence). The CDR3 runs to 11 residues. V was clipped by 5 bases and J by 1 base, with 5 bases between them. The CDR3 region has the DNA TGTGCCTGGGAGAGGAACACTGAAGCTTTCTTT. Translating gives CAWERNTEAFF.

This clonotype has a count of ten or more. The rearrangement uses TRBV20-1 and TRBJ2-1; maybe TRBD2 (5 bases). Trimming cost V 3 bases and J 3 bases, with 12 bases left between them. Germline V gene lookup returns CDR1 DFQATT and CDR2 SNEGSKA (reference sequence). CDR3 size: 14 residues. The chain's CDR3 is CSASGEGNYNEQFF. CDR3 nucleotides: TGCAGTGCTAGCGGGGAAGGAAACTACAATGAGCAGTTCTTC.

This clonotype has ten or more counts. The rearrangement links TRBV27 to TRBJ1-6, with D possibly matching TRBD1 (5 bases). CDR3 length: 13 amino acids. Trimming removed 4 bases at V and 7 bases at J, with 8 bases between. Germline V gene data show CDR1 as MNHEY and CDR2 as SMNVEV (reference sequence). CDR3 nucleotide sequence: TGTGCCAGCAGTTGGGACGGAAATTCACCCCTCCACTTT. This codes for CASSWDGNSPLHF.

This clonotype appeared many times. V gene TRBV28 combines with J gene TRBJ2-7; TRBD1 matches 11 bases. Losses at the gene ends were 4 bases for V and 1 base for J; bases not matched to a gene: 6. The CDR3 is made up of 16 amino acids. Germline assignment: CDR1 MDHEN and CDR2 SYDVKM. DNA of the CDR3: TGTGCCAGCAGTTCAAGGACAGGGGGCTGGTCCTACGAGCAGTACGTC. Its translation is CASSSRTGGWSYEQYV.

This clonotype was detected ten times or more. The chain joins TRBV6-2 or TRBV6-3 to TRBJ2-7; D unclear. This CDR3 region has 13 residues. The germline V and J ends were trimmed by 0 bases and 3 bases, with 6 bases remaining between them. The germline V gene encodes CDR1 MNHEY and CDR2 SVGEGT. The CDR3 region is CASSYSGSYEQYV. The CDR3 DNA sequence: TGTGCCAGCAGTTACTCGGGCAGCTACGAGCAGTACGTC.